The clone carrying this T cell receptor beta chain was seen a few times. This record belongs to a study of patients and donors after allogeneic stem cell transplantation. In TCRdb, the RT-PCR reads were re-called with MiXCR into one record per CDR3 protein. The sample lists about a million distinct CDR3 sequences, roughly 18% occurring once. V gave up 3 bases and J gave up 9 bases, with 6 bases separating them. This CDR3 comprises 11 residues. The receptor comes from a human donor who was either an allogeneic HSCT recipient or a stem cell or donor lymphocyte infusion donor (not recorded which). It is not recorded whose cells these are; they may come from a transplant donor. The J gene is TRBJ2-1, the V gene TRBV12-3 or TRBV12-4; D unclear. Sequenced input: blood, either unsorted or a sorted T cell fraction (not recorded which). The CDR3 DNA follows: TGTGCCAGCAGTTTTAAGGTTGAGCAGTTCTTC. This codes for CASSFKVEQFF.